The rows below give T cell receptor beta chains drawn from one sample of a study of circulating and synovial CD4+ cells in juvenile arthritis. Produced via immunoSEQ multiplex PCR; TCRdb's table is partial and in-frame only. The data show under 35,000 clones, roughly 95% seen once. The sequencing sample was made of CD4+ T cells from blood. Receptor source: a human donor with juvenile idiopathic arthritis. Each CDR3 is given with its conserved first and last residue. A D gene is named only where the DNA matches it firmly. Clone size appears in some rows only: once, few, many, or a class for an expanded clone.

d_gene: -
j_gene: TRBJ1-2
v_gene: TRBV28
abundance: -
CDR3nt: TGTGCCAGCGGCCGTAGGTACAGCTTGAACTATGGCTACACCTTC
CDR3aa: CASGRRYSLNYGYTF

d_gene: -
j_gene: TRBJ1-1
v_gene: TRBV18
abundance: -
CDR3nt: TGTGCCAGCTCAGCCTCCCGGACAAGTGAAGCTTTCTTT
CDR3aa: CASSASRTSEAFF

d_gene: -
j_gene: TRBJ1-1
v_gene: TRBV28
abundance: once
CDR3nt: TGTGCCAGCAGTTTAGGACAGTTTGGCGCTGAAGCTTTCTTT
CDR3aa: CASSLGQFGAEAFF

d_gene: TRBD1
j_gene: TRBJ1-1
v_gene: TRBV5-4
abundance: -
CDR3nt: TGTGCCAGCAGCTTTGGACAGGGTCTCGCTTTCTTT
CDR3aa: CASSFGQGLAFF

d_gene: -
j_gene: TRBJ2-3
v_gene: TRBV7-9
abundance: -
CDR3nt: TGTGCCAGCAGCCCCTTCCGTGTGAGCAGCACAGATACGCAGTATTTT
CDR3aa: CASSPFRVSSTDTQYF

d_gene: -
j_gene: TRBJ2-5
v_gene: TRBV5-4
abundance: -
CDR3nt: TGTGCCAGCAGCTCTCCCGGCGGGGCCCGCGAGACCCAGTACTTC
CDR3aa: CASSSPGGARETQYF

d_gene: -
j_gene: TRBJ2-7
v_gene: TRBV21-1
abundance: -
CDR3nt: TGTGCCAGCAGGGGACAGGGGGGAGGCGAGCAGTACTTC
CDR3aa: CASRGQGGGEQYF

d_gene: -
j_gene: TRBJ1-2
v_gene: TRBV10-1
abundance: few
CDR3nt: TGCGCCAGCAGTAACGAGAAAGGGGACTATGGCTACACCTTC
CDR3aa: CASSNEKGDYGYTF

d_gene: TRBD2
j_gene: TRBJ2-3
v_gene: TRBV9
abundance: -
CDR3nt: TGTGCCAGTACCGGGACTAGCGAGACCACAGATACGCAGTATTTT
CDR3aa: CASTGTSETTDTQYF

d_gene: -
j_gene: TRBJ2-1
v_gene: TRBV4-2
abundance: -
CDR3nt: TGTGCCAGCAGCCCCACACCAAGACTCTACAATGAGCAGTTCTTC
CDR3aa: CASSPTPRLYNEQFF

d_gene: -
j_gene: TRBJ1-3
v_gene: TRBV5-5
abundance: -
CDR3nt: TGTGCCAGCAGCTTGGGGTCCCCAGGTTTCTCTGGAAACACCATATATTTT
CDR3aa: CASSLGSPGFSGNTIYF

d_gene: TRBD1
j_gene: TRBJ2-7
v_gene: TRBV6-6
abundance: -
CDR3nt: TGTGCCAGCACCAGACAGGGTTCCTACGAGCAGTACTTC
CDR3aa: CASTRQGSYEQYF

d_gene: -
j_gene: TRBJ1-5
v_gene: TRBV5-6
abundance: -
CDR3nt: TGTGCCAGCAGCTTGGTTACCGGGAAATACAATCAGCCCCAGCATTTT
CDR3aa: CASSLVTGKYNQPQHF

d_gene: -
j_gene: TRBJ2-6
v_gene: TRBV28
abundance: -
CDR3nt: TGTGCCAGCAGTTTGGGGGGCTCTGGGGCCAACGTCCTGACTTTC
CDR3aa: CASSLGGSGANVLTF

d_gene: -
j_gene: TRBJ2-1
v_gene: TRBV6-6
abundance: -
CDR3nt: TGTGCCAGCAGTTACTTCCCCCCCAACTCCTACAATGAGCAGTTCTTC
CDR3aa: CASSYFPPNSYNEQFF

d_gene: -
j_gene: TRBJ2-7
v_gene: TRBV5-1
abundance: once
CDR3nt: TGCGCCAGCAGCTTGGCACTAGCCGGCTCCTACGAGCAGTACTTC
CDR3aa: CASSLALAGSYEQYF

d_gene: -
j_gene: TRBJ2-6
v_gene: TRBV7-9
abundance: once
CDR3nt: TGTGCCAGCAGCCTGGGACTTACCGACTCTGGGGCCAACGTCCTGACTTTC
CDR3aa: CASSLGLTDSGANVLTF

d_gene: -
j_gene: TRBJ1-4
v_gene: TRBV2
abundance: -
CDR3nt: TGTGCCAGCAGCCCCCCGTTTAGGGGAACTAATGAAAAACTGTTTTTT
CDR3aa: CASSPPFRGTNEKLFF

d_gene: TRBD2
j_gene: TRBJ2-1
v_gene: TRBV28
abundance: -
CDR3nt: TGTGCCAGCAGTTTATACTTCGGGACTAGCGGGAGAGGCGAGCAGTTCTTC
CDR3aa: CASSLYFGTSGRGEQFF

d_gene: -
j_gene: TRBJ2-5
v_gene: TRBV30
abundance: -
CDR3nt: TGTGCCTGGAGCACAGGTTCGAAAGAGACCCAGTACTTC
CDR3aa: CAWSTGSKETQYF